This T cell receptor beta chain was recorded in a study of OX40 agonist ivuxolimab in advanced cancers. About the study: Recorded diagnoses for dose-escalation patients were hepatocellular carcinoma, melanoma, renal cell or head and neck cancer. The dose-escalation cohort was about 80% male, with a mean age of about 58 years, ranging about 23 to 90. Three dose-escalation patients had partial responses: one with hepatocellular carcinoma and two with cutaneous melanoma. General study results and limits: By week 6 at 0.1 to 3.0 mg/kg, blood CD4+ and CD8+ T cells had expanded clonally.

The V gene's germline CDR1 is MDHEN and CDR2 SYDVKM. The CDR3 loop spans 15 amino acids. V lost 5 bases, J lost 8 bases, and 19 bases lay in between. As for this clone: Its antigen remains unidentified.

Using immunoSEQ multiplex PCR, the repertoire was profiled, and TCRdb retains in-frame clones only, with some absent. Of some 51,000 clones listed, approximately 83% are singletons. This specimen was CD4+ or CD8+ T cells sorted from blood, taken in a trial of the OX40 agonist ivuxolimab. This chain links TRBV28 with TRBJ2-1; D may be TRBD1 or TRBD2 (7 bases each). This sequence originates from an adult with an advanced solid tumor such as melanoma, head and neck, liver or kidney cancer. For the CDR3, the DNA is TGTGCCAGCAGTCCCTGGGGAGGGGGCGAAGATGAGCAGTTCTTC. Translation gives CASSPWGGGEDEQFF.